This T cell receptor beta chain was obtained from a study of Tregs in tolerant kidney transplant recipients. Generated by immunoSEQ multiplex PCR, the TCRdb table keeps only in-frame clones and is missing some. The profile shows roughly 120,000 clones, around 94% of them singletons. Input material: CD4+ T cells from blood. The receptor was isolated from a human donor in good health.

This CDR3 is CASSPSGQNNYGYTF. CDR3 DNA sequence: TGTGCCAGCTCACCATCGGGACAAAATAACTATGGCTACACCTTC. The chain couples TRBV18 to TRBJ1-2, with D possibly TRBD1 on 6 matching bases. The germline V gene has CDR1 KGHSH and CDR2 LQKENI. V shed 2 bases and J shed 1 base, with 11 bases lying between them. The CDR3 spans 15 residues.